The source of this T cell receptor (beta chain) is a study of T-cell memory formation after mild COVID-19. To note about this clonotype: Antigen specificity is unknown.

Study findings and constraints: While clones contracting from day 15 to 85 were balanced between CD4 and CD8, later expanders leaned CD4+. The main location of contracting CD4+ clones was CM and EM, and that of contracting CD8+ clones was EMRA. Second-wave clones reaching peak frequency on day 37 lacked confirmed SARS-CoV-2 specificity.

CDR3 length: 15 residues. V was pared by 5 bases and J by 4 bases, with 8 bases of the junction left unmatched. The germline V gene has CDR1 SEHNR and CDR2 FQNEAQ (reference sequence). MiXCR, run by TCRdb on the 5' RACE reads, gives a single entry per CDR3 protein. The table shows approximately 100,000 distinct CDR3 sequences, with 17% occurring only once. The receptor was isolated from an adult woman who had mild COVID-19 (a few samples of this study predate the infection). Cell type and time point are not known. Material for sequencing was PBMCs or a T cell subset sorted from them (not recorded which). V gene TRBV7-9 combines with J gene TRBJ1-1; TRBD1 aligns across 9 bases. In DNA form, the CDR3 reads TGTGCCAGCAGCAACCGGGACAGGGTCGTCACTGAAGCTTTCTTT. Translated, it gives CASSNRDRVVTEAFF.